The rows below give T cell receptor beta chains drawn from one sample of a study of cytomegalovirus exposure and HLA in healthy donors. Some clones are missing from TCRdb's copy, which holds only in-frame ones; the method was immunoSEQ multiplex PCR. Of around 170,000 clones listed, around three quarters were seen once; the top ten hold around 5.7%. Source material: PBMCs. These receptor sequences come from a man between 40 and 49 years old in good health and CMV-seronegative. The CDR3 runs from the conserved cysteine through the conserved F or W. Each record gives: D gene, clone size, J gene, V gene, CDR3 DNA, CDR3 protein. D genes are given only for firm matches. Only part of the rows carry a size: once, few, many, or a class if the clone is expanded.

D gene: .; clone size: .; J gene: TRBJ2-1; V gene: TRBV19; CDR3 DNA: TGTGCCAGTAGTAAACGGGGGGCAGGTTCAAGCGATGAGCAGTTCTTC; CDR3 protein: CASSKRGAGSSDEQFF
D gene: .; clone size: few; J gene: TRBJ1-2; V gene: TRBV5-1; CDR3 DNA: TGCGCCAGCAGCTTAGACACCTCGGGCTACACCTTC; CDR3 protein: CASSLDTSGYTF
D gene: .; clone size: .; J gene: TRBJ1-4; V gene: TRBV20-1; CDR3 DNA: TGCAGTGCCCGGGGAGGGGAAAAACTGTTTTTT; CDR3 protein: CSARGGEKLFF
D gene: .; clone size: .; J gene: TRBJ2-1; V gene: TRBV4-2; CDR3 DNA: TGTGTCAGCAGCCAAGTAGTGGGAGCGGTCAATGAGCAGTTCTTC; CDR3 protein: CVSSQVVGAVNEQFF
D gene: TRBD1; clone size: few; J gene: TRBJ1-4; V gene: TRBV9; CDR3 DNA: TGTGCCAGCAGCTCAGGGGGGTCCCCCAATGAAAAACTGTTTTTT; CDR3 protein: CASSSGGSPNEKLFF
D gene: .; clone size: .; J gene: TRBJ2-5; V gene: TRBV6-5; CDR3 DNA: TGTGCCAGCAGTTACTTAGGGGGGGGAGAGACCCAGTACTTC; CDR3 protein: CASSYLGGGETQYF
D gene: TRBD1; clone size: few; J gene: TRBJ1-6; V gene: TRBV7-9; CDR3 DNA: TGTGCCAGCGTGGGGACAGGCAATTCACCCCTCCACTTT; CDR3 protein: CASVGTGNSPLHF
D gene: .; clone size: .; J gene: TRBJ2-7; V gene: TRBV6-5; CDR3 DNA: TGTGCCAGCAGTTACTCGGGCAGTAGCTCCTACGAGCAGTACTTC; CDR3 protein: CASSYSGSSSYEQYF
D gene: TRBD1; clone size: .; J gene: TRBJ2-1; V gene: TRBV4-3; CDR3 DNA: TGCGCCAGCAGCCCCACAACCGGGACAGGTTACAATGAGCAGTTCTTC; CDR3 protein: CASSPTTGTGYNEQFF
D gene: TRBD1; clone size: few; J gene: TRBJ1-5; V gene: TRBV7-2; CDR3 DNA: TGTGCCAGCAGCTTAGTGGGACAGGGGAGTCAGCCCCAGCATTTT; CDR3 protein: CASSLVGQGSQPQHF
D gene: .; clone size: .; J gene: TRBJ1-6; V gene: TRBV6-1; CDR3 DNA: TGTGCCAGCAGTGTCAGGTCGAGCTCCTATAATTCACCCCTCCACTTT; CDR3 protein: CASSVRSSSYNSPLHF
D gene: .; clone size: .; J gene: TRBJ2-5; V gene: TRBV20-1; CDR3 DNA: TGCAGTGTCAGGGAAGACACCCAGTACTTC; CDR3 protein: CSVREDTQYF